Included here is one T cell receptor beta chain sequence, with context. Its antigen remains unknown. The V end was cut by 5 bases, the J end by 1 base, with 10 bases between. CDR3 size: 14 residues. CDR1 is SGHTA and CDR2 is FQGNSA in the germline V gene. This entry is derived from a study of beta chain features in type 1 diabetes. Study findings and constraints: Patients with Type 1 diabetes showed moderately but significantly shorter TCRB CDR3s in all four CD4+ subsets.

Every isolated RNA sample was fully reverse transcribed, so sequencing captured expressed TCRB transcripts. This table comes from immunoSEQ multiplex PCR, and its TCRdb copy is limited to in-frame clones, with some not included. The sample contains over 650,000 clones, about 14% of which appear only once. The chain combines TRBV7-2 with TRBJ2-3; D assignment may be TRBD1 or TRBD2 (5 bases each). The sequencing input was naive CD4+ T cells from blood. The TCR comes from a man aged 18-30 years with type 1 diabetes. This CDR3 is CASSRDLRTDTQYF. CDR3 sequence (DNA): TGTGCCAGCAGCCGGGACCTCCGCACAGATACGCAGTATTTT. Based on the CDR3 plus reference TRBV7-2 and TRBJ2-3, the full variable domain is GAGVSQSPSNKVTEKGKDVELRCDPISGHTALYWYRQSLGQGLEFLIYFQGNSAPDKSGLPSDRFSAERTGGSVSTLTIQRTQQEDSAVYLCASSRDLRTDTQYFGPGTRLTVL.